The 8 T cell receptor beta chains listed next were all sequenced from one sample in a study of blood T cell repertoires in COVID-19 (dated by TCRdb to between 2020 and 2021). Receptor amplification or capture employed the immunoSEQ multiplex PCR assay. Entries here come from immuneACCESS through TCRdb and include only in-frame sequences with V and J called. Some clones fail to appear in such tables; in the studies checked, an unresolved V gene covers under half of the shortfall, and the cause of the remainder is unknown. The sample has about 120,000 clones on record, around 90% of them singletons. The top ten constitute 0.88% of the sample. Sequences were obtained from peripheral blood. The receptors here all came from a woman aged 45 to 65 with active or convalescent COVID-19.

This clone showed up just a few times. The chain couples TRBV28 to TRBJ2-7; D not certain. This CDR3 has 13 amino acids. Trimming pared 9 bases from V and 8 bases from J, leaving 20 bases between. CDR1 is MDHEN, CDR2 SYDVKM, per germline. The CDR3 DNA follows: TGTGCCAGTACCCCACCGGGTCTCAAGCAGCAGTACTTC. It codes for CASTPPGLKQQYF.

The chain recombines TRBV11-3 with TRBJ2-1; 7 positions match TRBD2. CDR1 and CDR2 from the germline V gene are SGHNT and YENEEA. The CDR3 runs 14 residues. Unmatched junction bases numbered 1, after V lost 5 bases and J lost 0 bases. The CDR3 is CASSRGDSYNEQFF. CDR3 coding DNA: TGTGCCAGCAGCCGGGGGGACTCCTACAATGAGCAGTTCTTC. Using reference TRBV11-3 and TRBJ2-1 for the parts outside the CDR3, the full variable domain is EAGVVQSPRYKIIEKKQPVAFWCNPISGHNTLYWYLQNLGQGPELLIRYENEEAVDDSQLPKDRFSAERLKGVDSTLKIQPAELGDSAVYLCASSRGDSYNEQFFGPGTRLTVL.

The CDR3 here is CASSYEWRGNTEAFF. The CDR3 nucleotides read TGTGCCAGCAGTTACGAGTGGAGGGGAAACACTGAAGCTTTCTTT. This chain uses TRBV6-5 with TRBJ1-1; D possibly corresponds to TRBD1 (5 bases). Germline V CDR1 and CDR2: MNHEY, SVGAGI. The V end lost 2 bases, the J end lost 2 bases, and 12 bases lay between the germline ends. The CDR3 covers 15 residues.

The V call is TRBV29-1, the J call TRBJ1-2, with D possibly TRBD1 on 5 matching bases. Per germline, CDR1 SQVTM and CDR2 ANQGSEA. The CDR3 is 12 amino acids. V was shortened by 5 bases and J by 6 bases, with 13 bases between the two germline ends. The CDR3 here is CSVYGVGHGYTF. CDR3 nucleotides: TGCAGCGTTTACGGAGTGGGGCATGGCTACACCTTC. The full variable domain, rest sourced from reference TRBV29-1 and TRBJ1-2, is SAVISQKPSRDICQRGTSLTIQCQVDSQVTMMFWYRQQPGQSLTLIATANQGSEATYESGFVIDKFPISRPNLTFSTLTVSNMSPEDSSIYLCSVYGVGHGYTFGSGTRLTVV.

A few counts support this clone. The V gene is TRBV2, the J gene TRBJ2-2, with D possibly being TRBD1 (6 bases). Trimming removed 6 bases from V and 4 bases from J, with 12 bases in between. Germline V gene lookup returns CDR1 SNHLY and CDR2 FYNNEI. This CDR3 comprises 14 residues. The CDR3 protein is CASRPTGGTGELFF. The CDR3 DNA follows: TGTGCCAGCAGGCCGACAGGAGGCACCGGGGAGCTGTTTTTT.

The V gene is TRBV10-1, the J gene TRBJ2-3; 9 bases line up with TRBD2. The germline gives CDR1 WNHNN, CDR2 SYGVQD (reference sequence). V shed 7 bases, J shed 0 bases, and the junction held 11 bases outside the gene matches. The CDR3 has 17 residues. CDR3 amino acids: CASIATIGLASTDTQYF. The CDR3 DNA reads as TGCGCCAGCATAGCCACAATTGGACTAGCGAGCACAGATACGCAGTATTTT.

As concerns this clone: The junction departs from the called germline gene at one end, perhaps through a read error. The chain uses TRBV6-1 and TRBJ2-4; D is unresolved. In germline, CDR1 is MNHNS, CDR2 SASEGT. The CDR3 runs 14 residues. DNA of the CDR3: TGTGCCAGCAGGGAAGGGTGGCCCAAAAACATTCAGTACTTC. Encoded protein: CASREGWPKNIQYF.

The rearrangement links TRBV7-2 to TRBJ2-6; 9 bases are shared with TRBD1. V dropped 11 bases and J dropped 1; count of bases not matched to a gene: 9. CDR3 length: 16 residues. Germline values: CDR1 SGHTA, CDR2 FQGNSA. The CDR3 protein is CAGTGTGKSGANVLTF. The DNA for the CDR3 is TGTGCCGGAACCGGGACAGGGAAATCTGGGGCCAACGTCCTGACTTTC.